The clone carrying this T cell receptor beta chain was counted many times. What it binds is unknown. This entry is derived from a study of T-cell reconstitution after alpha-beta-depleted transplantation in children. Molecular barcoding with unique molecular identifiers was used for the TCRbeta library. One entry per CDR3 protein results from TCRdb running MiXCR on the PCR reads. This sample has around 16,000 distinct CDR3 sequences; approximately 5.3% occur once, and the top ten carry roughly 6.4%. The length of the CDR3 is 16 residues. CDR1 SEHNR and CDR2 FQNEAQ come from the germline V gene (reference sequence). The V and J ends lost 6 bases and 6 bases respectively, with 24 bases between them. Regarding the study as a whole: Most T-cell counts and diversity one year after the transplant came from T cells that were newly produced. After transplant, at about two months, alpha-beta T cells were reportedly derived from several hundred expanded graft clones.

The gene calls are TRBV7-9 and TRBJ2-7; tentatively, D is TRBD1 or TRBD2 (5 bases each). Sequencing was performed on PBMCs, taken before TCRalphabeta/CD19-depleted stem cell transplant. The origin of this receptor is a boy under 18 with acute lymphoblastic leukemia, due to receive a stem cell transplant. The CDR3: CASRPAPGREPGEQYF. The CDR3 DNA sequence: TGTGCCAGCAGACCAGCCCCGGGACGGGAACCCGGCGAGCAGTACTTC.